The 14 T cell receptor beta chains reported below all come from one sample, sequenced in a study of shared clonotypes between healthy human individuals. Sequenced by immunoSEQ multiplex PCR; TCRdb stores in-frame clones only, minus some. The data contain fewer than 3 million clones, about nine tenths of them seen just once; the ten biggest clones take up around 0.38%. Sequencing was performed on naive CD4+ T cells from PBMCs. Subset: CD45RA+ positively selected. All receptors derive from a man aged 18 to 29 in good health. Some clones in this sample may be carry-over from other donors' samples.

A remark on this clone: The sample carries other DNA sequences with the same CDR3. The chain couples TRBV27 to TRBJ2-2, with 8 bases aligning to TRBD1. The germline CDR1 and CDR2 sequences are MNHEY and SMNVEV (reference sequence). The CDR3 length is 15 residues. Trimming at V came to 3 bases and at J to 1 base, leaving 1 base not matched to a gene. This CDR3 is CASSFGTGNTGELFF. The CDR3 DNA reads as TGTGCCAGCAGTTTCGGGACAGGGAACACCGGGGAGCTGTTTTTT.

The chain is built from TRBV9 and TRBJ2-3; D possibly corresponds to TRBD2 (5 bases). The CDR3 length is 15 residues. Germline V gene lookup returns CDR1 SGDLS and CDR2 YYNGEE. Trimming shortened V by 0 bases and J by 4 bases, and 12 bases separated the two germline ends. CDR3 amino acids: CASSVVRGSADTQYF. CDR3 nucleotide sequence: TGTGCCAGCAGCGTAGTCAGAGGGTCCGCAGATACGCAGTATTTT.

The V gene is TRBV10-3, the J gene TRBJ2-1; the match to TRBD2 covers 14 bases. This CDR3 comprises 16 residues. The V and J ends lost 3 bases and 10 bases, in that order; junction bases with no gene match: 8. The germline V gene encodes CDR1 ENHRY and CDR2 SYGVKD. The CDR3 nucleotides are TGTGCCATCAGTGATTTGCCGGGACTAGCGGGAGTCGAGCAGTTCTTC. Translating it yields CAISDLPGLAGVEQFF.

As concerns this clone: This sample also contains other DNA sequences that code for the same CDR3. This chain connects TRBV28 to TRBJ1-2; D is perhaps TRBD1 (5 bases). V lost 2 bases, J lost 2 bases, and 6 bases lay in between. Germline CDR1 reads MDHEN; CDR2 reads SYDVKM. CDR3 length: 13 residues. This CDR3 is CASSLAGNYGYTF. CDR3 coding DNA: TGTGCCAGCAGTTTAGCAGGGAACTATGGCTACACCTTC.

The V gene is TRBV7-3, the J gene TRBJ2-1; no definite D call. The CDR3 totals 15 residues. Trimming shortened V by 5 bases and J by 0 bases, and 11 bases separated the two germline ends. The V gene's germline CDR1 is SGHTA and CDR2 FQGTGA. The CDR3 DNA sequence: TGTGCCAGCAGCAAAACCCCGAGCTCCTACAATGAGCAGTTCTTC. The encoded protein is CASSKTPSSYNEQFF.

The chain uses TRBV2 and TRBJ2-1, with 11 bases that match TRBD2. Germline V gene lookup returns CDR1 SNHLY and CDR2 FYNNEI. The CDR3 spans 15 residues. V shed 6 bases and J 3 bases; nucleotides not matched to a gene: 4. The CDR3 region has the DNA TGTGCCAGCAGCCAACTAGCGGGGGACTACAATGAGCAGTTCTTC. Protein sequence: CASSQLAGDYNEQFF.

This clone came up once. V is TRBV27 and J is TRBJ2-7, with D possibly matching TRBD2 (6 bases). V shed 0 bases and J shed 5 bases, with 20 bases lying between them. CDR3 length: 17 residues. Germline V gene lookup returns CDR1 MNHEY and CDR2 SMNVEV (reference sequence). The CDR3, as DNA: TGTGCCAGCAGTTTATCCCTAGCGCGTTGGGGCTTCAACGAGCAGTACTTC. Encoded protein: CASSLSLARWGFNEQYF.

This rearrangement joins TRBV11-2 to TRBJ1-1, with D perhaps matching TRBD1 (5 bases). The CDR3 loop spans 13 amino acids. The V and J ends lost 10 bases and 8 bases respectively, with 20 bases between them. Per germline, CDR1 SGHAT and CDR2 FQNNGV. CDR3 residues: CATPGGQGVEAFF. As DNA, the CDR3 is TGTGCCACGCCCGGCGGGCAGGGCGTAGAAGCTTTCTTT.

This CDR3 is CASSFQGQGNYGYTF. The DNA of the CDR3 is TGCGCCAGCAGCTTCCAGGGACAGGGCAACTATGGCTACACCTTC. The rearrangement joins TRBV5-1 to TRBJ1-2; 9 nucleotides match TRBD1. The J segment lost 2 bases and the V segment lost 2 bases, leaving 4 bases of the junction unmatched. This CDR3 is 15 amino acids long. Germline V gene sequence: CDR1 SGHRS, CDR2 YFSETQ. The entire variable domain, with the rest obtained from reference TRBV5-1 and TRBJ1-2, is as follows: KAGVTQTPRYLIKTRGQQVTLSCSPISGHRSVSWYQQTPGQGLQFLFEYFSETQRNKGNFPGRFSGRQFSNSRSEMNVSTLELGDSALYLCASSFQGQGNYGYTFGSGTRLTVV.

The V and J genes are TRBV2 and TRBJ1-1, with 9 bases identical to TRBD1. The CDR3 runs 12 residues. Germline CDR1 and CDR2: SNHLY and FYNNEI. V was clipped by 8 bases and J by 11 bases; unmatched bases: 9. The chain's CDR3 is CASQQGAYRAFF. Written as DNA, the CDR3 is TGTGCCAGCCAACAGGGGGCATATCGGGCTTTCTTT. Full variable domain (outside the CDR3, taken from reference TRBV2 and TRBJ1-1): EPEVTQTPSHQVTQMGQEVILRCVPISNHLYFYWYRQILGQKVEFLVSFYNNEISEKSEIFDDQFSVERPDGSNFTLKIRSTKLEDSAMYFCASQQGAYRAFFGQGTRLTVV.

The chain is built from TRBV6-5 and TRBJ1-1, with 10 positions matching TRBD1. The trim removed 6 bases at V and 11 bases at J, leaving 9 bases unmatched. Per germline, CDR1 MNHEY and CDR2 SVGAGI. The CDR3 sequence is 13 residues long. CDR3 sequence: CASRGTGALSAFF. In DNA form, the CDR3 reads TGTGCCAGCAGGGGGACAGGGGCCCTCAGCGCTTTCTTT.

This chain connects TRBV9 to TRBJ2-3; D is unresolved. Germline CDR1 reads SGDLS; CDR2 reads YYNGEE. Trimming removed 4 bases from V and 1 base from J, with 10 bases in between. This CDR3 has 14 amino acids. The CDR3 reads CASSLAPGTDTQYF. The CDR3 coding sequence is TGTGCCAGCAGCCTCGCCCCCGGCACAGATACGCAGTATTTT. The full variable domain, rest sourced from reference TRBV9 and TRBJ2-3, is DSGVTQTPKHLITATGQRVTLRCSPRSGDLSVYWYQQSLDQGLQFLIQYYNGEERAKGNILERFSAQQFPDLHSELNLSSLELGDSALYFCASSLAPGTDTQYFGPGTRLTVL.

The genes are TRBV21-1 and TRBJ2-2; the table's D call, TRBD2, has no DNA check behind it. TRBV21-1 is an annotated pseudogene. This CDR3 spans 16 amino acids. The CDR3 region has the DNA TGTGCCAGCAGCAAAGGCGGCCACTCGAACACCGGGGAGCTGTTTTTT. This codes for CASSKGGHSNTGELFF.

The rearrangement uses TRBV18 and TRBJ1-2, with a possible D match to TRBD1 (5 bases). Germline V gene sequence: CDR1 KGHSH, CDR2 LQKENI. CDR3 length equals 16 residues. With 3 bases removed from V and 4 bases from J, the gap between germline ends came to 18 bases. In DNA, the CDR3 is TGTGCCAGCTCACCGACAGTGGAGGCCTCGAGCTATGGCTACACCTTC. This gives the protein CASSPTVEASSYGYTF.